The T cell receptor (beta chain) under discussion was sequenced for a study of T cells in Graves' hyperthyroidism and ophthalmopathy. Germline V gene data show CDR1 as ENHRY and CDR2 as SYGVKD. This CDR3 contains 13 residues. The V end lost 7 bases, the J end lost 1 base, and 10 bases lay between the germline ends. Study-level results: Model output signaled ophthalmopathy a median approximately six months ahead of onset. Blood also showed most of the thyroid clonotypes that were expanded above 0.001.

Amplified TCR beta CDR3 regions came from RNA transcripts. Researchers ran a first-round RT-PCR on the TCR CDR3 using the HTBI primer set. TCRdb itself ran the multiplex PCR reads through MiXCR, one entry per CDR3 protein. There are about 360,000 distinct CDR3 sequences in the sample; roughly 13% occur only once, and less than 10% lies in the top ten. This clonotype has a count of ten or more. Its antigen is unknown. The chain employs TRBV10-3 and TRBJ1-1, with a weak D call TRBD1 (5 bases). The TCR sequence derives from a woman aged 18 to 35 with Graves' hyperthyroidism. The sample taken for sequencing was blood. The CDR3, as DNA: TGTGCCATCAAGGGACGGACGAACACTGAAGCTTTCTTT. This sequence encodes CAIKGRTNTEAFF.